The present entry profiles one T cell receptor beta chain with its context. The antigen is unknown. This record belongs to a study of T cell responses to AZD1222 COVID-19 vaccine. Repertoires were generated with immunoSEQ multiplex PCR, while TCRdb's copy carries only in-frame clones and drops some. The repertoire holds about 54,000 clones, with approximately 88% as singletons. Germline CDR1 and CDR2: GTSNPN and SVGIG (reference sequence). J lost 4 bases, V lost 3 bases, and 12 bases had no gene match. The CDR3 loop spans 15 amino acids. Study results and caveats: Vaccine-associated CD4 TCRs spanned spike, dominant at 160-218 and 743-854.

The material was peripheral blood, obtained 28 days after the second AZD1222 dose. V is TRBV30 and J is TRBJ2-7; TRBD2 aligns across 7 bases. The TCR was taken from an adult who received the AZD1222 COVID-19 vaccine. The CDR3 loop is CAWRGGGRGLYEQYF. The DNA for the CDR3 is TGTGCCTGGAGGGGAGGTGGGAGGGGTCTTTACGAGCAGTACTTC. Supplemented by reference TRBV30 and TRBJ2-7, the full variable domain reads SQTIHQWPATLVQPVGSPLSLECTVEGTSNPNLYWYRQAAGRGLQLLFYSVGIGQISSEVPQNLSASRPQDRQFILSSKKLLLSDSGFYLCAWRGGGRGLYEQYFGPGTRLTVT.